One sample yielded the 14 T cell receptor beta chains listed below, sequenced in a study of neurological immune-mediated disorders (dated by TCRdb to between 2019 and 2020). Preparation of the library involved 5' RACE. The sample was run on an Illumina HiSeq 2500. Clones were called with MiXCR by TCRdb after fastp trimmed the public reads at Q25, and only in-frame beta chains were retained. Each record represents a unique CDR3 protein, reported with the most common genes and DNA among its rows. The sample yields some 70,000 distinct CDR3 sequences; roughly 4.5% were counted once. Approximately 6.9% of the sample is taken by the ten largest. Material for sequencing was PBMCs. Source of these receptors: a man younger than 45 with multiple sclerosis.

This clonotype was seen repeatedly, ten times or more. V usage is TRBV5-1 and J usage is TRBJ1-4; 11 bases map to TRBD1. V shed 5 bases and J 8 bases; nucleotides not matched to a gene: 8. This CDR3 spans 15 amino acids. The V gene's germline CDR1 is SGHRS and CDR2 YFSETQ. For the CDR3, the DNA is TGCGCCAGCAGGGGCGGACAGGGGGCGAGGGAAAAACTGTTTTTT. As protein: CASRGGQGAREKLFF.

This clonotype was seen at least ten times. This chain connects TRBV12-3 or TRBV12-4 to TRBJ1-1; D is ambiguous. Between the trimmed V and J ends, which lost 3 bases and 3 bases, there was a span of 11 bases. CDR3 length: 14 residues. For the CDR3, the DNA is TGTGCCAGCAGTTTCAAAGGGTCCTACACTGAAGCTTTCTTT. Its protein is CASSFKGSYTEAFF.

In its sample, this clonotype was seen many times. The rearrangement uses TRBV5-1 and TRBJ2-3, with 8 bases fitting TRBD2. Germline lookup yields CDR1 SGHRS and CDR2 YFSETQ. CDR3 size: 15 residues. The V segment lost 4 bases and the J segment 5 bases; nucleotides outside the gene matches: 9. The CDR3 protein is CASSGLAGGIDTQYF. CDR3 sequence (DNA): TGCGCCAGCAGCGGGCTAGCGGGCGGGATAGATACGCAGTATTTT. The whole variable domain, filled in from reference TRBV5-1 and TRBJ2-3, reads KAGVTQTPRYLIKTRGQQVTLSCSPISGHRSVSWYQQTPGQGLQFLFEYFSETQRNKGNFPGRFSGRQFSNSRSEMNVSTLELGDSALYLCASSGLAGGIDTQYFGPGTRLTVL.

This clonotype has at least ten counts. A read error is possible here, since a much larger clone lies one base away. The chain carries TRBV7-9 and TRBJ1-2, with D uncertain. Trimming cost V 2 bases and J 8 bases, with 18 bases left between them. The CDR3 has 15 residues. CDR1 and CDR2 from the germline V gene are SEHNR and FQNEAQ (reference sequence). CDR3 protein: CASSLMPTTSEGYTF. The CDR3 coding sequence is TGTGCCAGCAGCTTAATGCCGACGACCTCTGAGGGCTACACCTTC.

This clonotype occurred many times. The chain carries TRBV3-1 and TRBJ2-2; D may correspond to TRBD1 or TRBD2 (6 bases each). CDR1 is LGHDT and CDR2 is YNNKEL in the germline V gene (reference sequence). The V gene lost 2 bases and the J gene lost 6 bases, with 16 bases spanning the gap. This CDR3 spans 16 amino acids. In DNA form, the CDR3 reads TGTGCCAGCAGCCAAATCGAAATCCGGGGGCCCGGGGAGCTGTTTTTT. Translating it yields CASSQIEIRGPGELFF.

At least ten counts were recorded for this clonotype. This chain links TRBV7-9 with TRBJ1-1; D perhaps matches TRBD1 (5 bases). The CDR3 spans 16 residues. Per germline, CDR1 SEHNR and CDR2 FQNEAQ (reference sequence). Trimming stripped 4 bases from V and 10 bases from J, with 25 bases between. CDR3 in amino acids: CASSSRGSTRWEVAFF. In DNA, the CDR3 is TGTGCCAGCAGCTCAAGGGGCAGCACTCGGTGGGAAGTAGCTTTCTTT.

The chain recombines TRBV9 with TRBJ2-5, with 8 bases lining up with TRBD2. The J segment lost 0 bases and the V segment lost 4 bases, leaving 5 bases of the junction unmatched. Germline-derived CDR1 and CDR2 are SGDLS and YYNGEE. The CDR3 totals 15 residues. The CDR3 region has the DNA TGTGCCAGCAGCCAGCGGGGGACTCACCAAGAGACCCAGTACTTC. Amino acids: CASSQRGTHQETQYF.

This clonotype came up many times. The chain carries TRBV7-9 and TRBJ2-5, with D possibly matching TRBD2 (6 bases). Germline CDR1 and CDR2: SEHNR and FQNEAQ (reference sequence). The CDR3 consists of 13 residues. V was shortened by 5 bases and J by 3 bases, with 10 bases between the two germline ends. The CDR3 loop is CASSGIAEETQYF. CDR3 bases: TGTGCCAGCAGCGGAATAGCGGAAGAGACCCAGTACTTC.

The table lists this clonotype with many counts. The J gene is TRBJ2-7, the V gene TRBV5-1; 7 bases are shared with TRBD2. CDR3 size: 15 residues. Germline trimming cut 4 bases from V and 5 bases from J; bases unmatched to any gene: 12. Germline assignment: CDR1 SGHRS and CDR2 YFSETQ. The CDR3 is CASSLRVAGGHEQYF. CDR3 DNA: TGCGCCAGCAGCCTCAGGGTAGCGGGTGGCCACGAGCAGTACTTC.

This clonotype was counted at least ten times. The rearrangement uses TRBV5-1 and TRBJ1-1; a weak D match, TRBD1 (5 bases). The CDR3 spans 13 residues. Trimming left V 3 bases short and J 0 bases short, with 6 bases between. Germline loops: CDR1 SGHRS, CDR2 YFSETQ. CDR3 protein: CASSWGVNTEAFF. CDR3 DNA: TGCGCCAGCAGCTGGGGGGTGAACACTGAAGCTTTCTTT.

This clonotype was detected only a few times. The chain recombines TRBV14 with TRBJ1-4, with D tentatively TRBD1 (6 bases). The ends were cut back, 4 bases at V and 4 bases at J, with 25 bases in the middle. Germline V lookup: CDR1 SGHDN, CDR2 FVKESK. The CDR3 length is 19 residues. The CDR3: CASSPNRITRQDGNEKLFF. CDR3 bases: TGTGCCAGCAGCCCTAACAGAATCACCAGACAGGACGGTAATGAAAAACTGTTTTTT.

This chain connects TRBV5-1 to TRBJ2-3; TRBD1 agrees at 11 bases. Germline CDR1 SGHRS, CDR2 YFSETQ. The CDR3 has 16 amino acids. V trimming: 3 bases; J trimming: 4 bases; junction bases outside the gene matches: 7. The DNA of the CDR3 is TGCGCCAGCAGCTGGACCGGGACAGGGGGGCCAGATACGCAGTATTTT. Encoded protein: CASSWTGTGGPDTQYF.

This clonotype came up many times. V and J are TRBV5-1 and TRBJ2-3; D possibly corresponds to TRBD2 (6 bases). V lost 3 bases to trimming and J lost 0 bases, with 14 bases between them. CDR3 length: 16 residues. Per germline, CDR1 SGHRS and CDR2 YFSETQ. CDR3 coding DNA: TGCGCCAGCAGCTGGGCGGCGGGACCAAGCACAGATACGCAGTATTTT. It specifies CASSWAAGPSTDTQYF.

This clonotype was detected ten times or more. V and J are TRBV5-6 and TRBJ1-1; D is possibly TRBD1 (6 bases). V lost 4 bases and J 1 base, leaving 17 bases between the germline ends. The CDR3 covers 16 residues. Germline CDR1 and CDR2: SGHDT and YYEEEE. Here the CDR3 reads CASSTGTMRRNTEAFF. In DNA form, the CDR3 reads TGTGCCAGCAGCACAGGGACAATGAGGAGGAACACTGAAGCTTTCTTT.